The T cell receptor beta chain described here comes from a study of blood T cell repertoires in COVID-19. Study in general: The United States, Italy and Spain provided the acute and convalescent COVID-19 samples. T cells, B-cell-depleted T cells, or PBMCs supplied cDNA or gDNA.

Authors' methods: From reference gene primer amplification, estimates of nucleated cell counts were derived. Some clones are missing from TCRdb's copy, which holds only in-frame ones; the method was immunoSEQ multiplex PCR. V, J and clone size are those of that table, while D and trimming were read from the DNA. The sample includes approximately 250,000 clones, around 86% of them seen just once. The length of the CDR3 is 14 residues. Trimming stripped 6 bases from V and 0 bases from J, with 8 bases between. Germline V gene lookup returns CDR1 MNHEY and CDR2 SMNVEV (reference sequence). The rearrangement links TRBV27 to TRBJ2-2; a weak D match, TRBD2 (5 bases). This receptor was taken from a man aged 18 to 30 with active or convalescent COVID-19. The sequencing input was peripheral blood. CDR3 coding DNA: TGTGCCAGCAGGACGCGGGCGAACACCGGGGAGCTGTTTTTT. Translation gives CASRTRANTGELFF.